This T cell receptor beta chain was obtained from a study of T cell changes during pregnancy in multiple sclerosis. Germline V gene data show CDR1 as SGHDT and CDR2 as YYEEEE. V lost 1 base and J lost 2, with 21 bases in between. The CDR3 consists of 19 residues. This table comes from immunoSEQ multiplex PCR, and its TCRdb copy is limited to in-frame clones, with some not included. The sample has around 75,000 clones; roughly 90% are singletons. The genes are TRBV5-6 and TRBJ1-4; tentatively, D is TRBD1 (5 bases). This sequence was found in a female donor in good health, enrolled as a control in a pregnancy study. This material consisted of CD4+ T cells from peripheral blood mononuclear cells, taken in the third trimester of pregnancy. CDR3 protein: CASSLRGYLAWNTNEKLFF. For the CDR3, the DNA is TGTGCCAGCAGCTTGAGGGGTTATCTTGCGTGGAATACTAATGAAAAACTGTTTTTT.